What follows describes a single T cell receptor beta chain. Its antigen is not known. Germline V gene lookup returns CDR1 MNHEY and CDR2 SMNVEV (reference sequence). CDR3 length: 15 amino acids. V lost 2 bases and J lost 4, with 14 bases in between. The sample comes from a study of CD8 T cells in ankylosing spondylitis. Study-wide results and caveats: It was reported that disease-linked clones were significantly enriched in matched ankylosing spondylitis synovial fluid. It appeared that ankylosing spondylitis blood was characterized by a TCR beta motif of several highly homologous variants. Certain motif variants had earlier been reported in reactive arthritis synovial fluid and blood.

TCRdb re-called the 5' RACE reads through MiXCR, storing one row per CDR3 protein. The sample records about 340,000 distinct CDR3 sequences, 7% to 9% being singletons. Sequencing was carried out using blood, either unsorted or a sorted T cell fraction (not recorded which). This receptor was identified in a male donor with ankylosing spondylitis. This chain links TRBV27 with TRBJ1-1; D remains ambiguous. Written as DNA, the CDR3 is TGTGCCAGCAGTTTACTTCTGCGGGGTGGCACTGAAGCTTTCTTT. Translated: CASSLLLRGGTEAFF.